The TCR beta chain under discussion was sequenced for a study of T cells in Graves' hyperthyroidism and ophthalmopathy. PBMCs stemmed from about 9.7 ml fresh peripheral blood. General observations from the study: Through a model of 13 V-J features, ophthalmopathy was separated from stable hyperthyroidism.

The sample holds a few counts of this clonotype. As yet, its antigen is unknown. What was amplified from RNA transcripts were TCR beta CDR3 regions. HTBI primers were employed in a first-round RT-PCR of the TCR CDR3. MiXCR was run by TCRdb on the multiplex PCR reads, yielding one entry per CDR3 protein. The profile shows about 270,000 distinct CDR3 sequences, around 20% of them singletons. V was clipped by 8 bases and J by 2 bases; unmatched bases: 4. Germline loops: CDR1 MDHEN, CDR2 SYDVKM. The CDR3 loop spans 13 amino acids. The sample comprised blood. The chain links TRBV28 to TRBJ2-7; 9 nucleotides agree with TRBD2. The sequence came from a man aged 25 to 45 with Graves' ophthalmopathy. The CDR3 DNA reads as TGTGCCAGCGGGAGGACTAGCGCCTACGAGCAGTACTTC. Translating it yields CASGRTSAYEQYF.